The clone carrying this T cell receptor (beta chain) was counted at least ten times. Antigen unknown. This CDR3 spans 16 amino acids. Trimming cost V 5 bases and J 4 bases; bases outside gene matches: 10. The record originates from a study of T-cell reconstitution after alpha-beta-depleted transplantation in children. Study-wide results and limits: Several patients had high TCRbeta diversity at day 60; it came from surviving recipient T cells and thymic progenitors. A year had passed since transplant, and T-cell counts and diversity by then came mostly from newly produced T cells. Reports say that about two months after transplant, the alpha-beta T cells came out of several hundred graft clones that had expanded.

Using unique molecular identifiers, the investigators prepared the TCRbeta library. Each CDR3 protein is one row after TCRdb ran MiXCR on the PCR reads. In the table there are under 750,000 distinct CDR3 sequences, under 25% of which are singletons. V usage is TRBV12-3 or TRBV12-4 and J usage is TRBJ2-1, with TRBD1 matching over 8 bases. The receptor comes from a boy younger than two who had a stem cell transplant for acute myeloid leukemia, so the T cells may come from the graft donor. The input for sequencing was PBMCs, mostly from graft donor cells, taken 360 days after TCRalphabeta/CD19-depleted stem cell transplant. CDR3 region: CASSRIYWTGYNEQFF. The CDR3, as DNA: TGTGCCAGCAGTCGAATCTACTGGACAGGGTACAATGAGCAGTTCTTC.